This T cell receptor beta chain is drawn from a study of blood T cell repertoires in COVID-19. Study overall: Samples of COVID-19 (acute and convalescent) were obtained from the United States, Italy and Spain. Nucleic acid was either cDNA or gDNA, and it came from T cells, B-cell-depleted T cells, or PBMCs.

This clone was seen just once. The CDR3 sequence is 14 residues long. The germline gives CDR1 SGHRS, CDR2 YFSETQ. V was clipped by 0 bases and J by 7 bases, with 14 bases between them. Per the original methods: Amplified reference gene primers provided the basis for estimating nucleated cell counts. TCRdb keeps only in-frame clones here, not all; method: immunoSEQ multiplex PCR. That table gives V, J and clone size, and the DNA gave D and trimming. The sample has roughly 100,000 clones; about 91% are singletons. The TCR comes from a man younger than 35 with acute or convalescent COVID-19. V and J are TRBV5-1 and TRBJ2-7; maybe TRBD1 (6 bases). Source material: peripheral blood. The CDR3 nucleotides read TGCGCCAGCAGCTTGGCCGTACAGGGAATGGAGCAGTACTTC. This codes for CASSLAVQGMEQYF.